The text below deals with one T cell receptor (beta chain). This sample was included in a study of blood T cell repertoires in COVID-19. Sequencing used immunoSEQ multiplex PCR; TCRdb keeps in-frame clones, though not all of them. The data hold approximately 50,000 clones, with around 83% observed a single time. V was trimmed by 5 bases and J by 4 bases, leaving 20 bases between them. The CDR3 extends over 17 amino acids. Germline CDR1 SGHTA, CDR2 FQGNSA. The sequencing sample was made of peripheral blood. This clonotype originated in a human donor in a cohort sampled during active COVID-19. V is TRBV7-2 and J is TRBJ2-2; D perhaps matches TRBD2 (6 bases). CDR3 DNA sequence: TGTGCCAGCAGCCGGGGCTTGGGGGGAAGGAGCACCGGGGAGCTGTTTTTT. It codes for CASSRGLGGRSTGELFF.